This section outlines one T cell receptor beta chain sequence together with its context. Antigen unknown. Everyone who donated was a healthy Caucasian. The data originate from a study of identical twins. Points from the study as a whole: Excess low generation probability was seen in twin-shared out-of-frame alpha sequences.

Via MiXCR, TCRdb re-called the 5' RACE reads, giving one row per CDR3 protein. The sample holds 220,000 or so distinct CDR3 sequences, roughly 7% seen once. Germline V CDR1 and CDR2: MNHNS, SASEGT. This CDR3 region has 13 residues. Trimming pared 3 bases from V and 2 bases from J, leaving 7 bases between. This sample was shared with a second study, whose subject was yellow fever vaccine responses in identical twins.

The source material was memory (CD45RO+) T cells sorted from blood. The rearrangement joins TRBV6-1 to TRBJ1-2; maybe TRBD1 (5 bases). This sequence originates from a woman aged 18-30 years in good health. DNA for the CDR3: TGTGCCAGCAGTGAGACAGAGAACTATGGCTACACCTTC. It codes for CASSETENYGYTF.